The source of this TCR beta chain is a study of graft-versus-host responses after intestinal transplantation. Clones were sequenced by immunoSEQ multiplex PCR, and TCRdb holds only the in-frame ones, with some missing. Found here are fewer than 25,000 clones, about 39% of them singletons; the top ten hold approximately 0.7%. Germline CDR1 and CDR2: MNHNY and SVGAGI (reference sequence). The CDR3 totals 16 residues. J was trimmed by 9 bases and V by 6 bases; bases with no gene match: 12. The sequenced sample was alloreactive CD4+ T cells from a mixed lymphocyte reaction culture, obtained before intestinal transplant. Subset given: CFSE-low proliferating T cells sorted from approximately 6-day pre-transplant mixed lymphocyte reaction (GvH or HvG direction). The chain carries TRBV6-6 and TRBJ1-6; 9 bases map to TRBD1. This clonotype was sampled from a human patient who received an intestinal transplant. DNA for the CDR3: TGTGCCAGCAGCTCCCCGGACAGGGGAGGTGGTTCACCCCTCCACTTT. This sequence encodes CASSSPDRGGGSPLHF.